This TCR beta chain was found in a study of Tregs in tolerant kidney transplant recipients. Study findings and constraints: Activated donor B cell expansion appeared to reveal the most relevant donor-specific TCRbeta repertoire. No direct test of biological reproducibility was done here.

TCRdb's copy holds only in-frame clones and misses some; the assay was immunoSEQ multiplex PCR. The data hold roughly 120,000 clones, with around 91% observed a single time. J lost 3 bases, V lost 5 bases, and 6 bases had no gene match. Germline V gene lookup returns CDR1 SGHNT and CDR2 YENEEA. CDR3 length equals 14 residues. Details on this clone: Its antigen is undetermined.

Thawed PBMCs were FACS-sorted into unstimulated CD4+CD25+CD127- regulatory T cells, CD4+CD25- non-regulatory cells, CD4 and CD8 cells. The receptor was derived from a human donor in good health. J is TRBJ2-7 and V is TRBV11-3; the match to TRBD1 covers 8 bases. The material sequenced was CD4+ T cells from blood. This CDR3 reads CASSNRDRHYEQYF. CDR3 sequence (DNA): TGTGCCAGCAGCAACCGGGACAGGCACTACGAGCAGTACTTC.